The 11 T cell receptor beta chains below were found in one sample sequenced in a study of metastatic and nonmetastatic thyroid tumors. TCRdb re-called the PCR reads with MiXCR. The sample lists 15,000 or so clones, around 13% occurring once. The entire patient cohort was treatment-naive prior to thyroid surgery. Source material: blood. Receptor source: a female donor with papillary thyroid cancer or a benign thyroid nodule (not recorded which). Some clones in this sample may be carry-over from other donors' samples.

CDR3 in DNA: TGTGCCAGCAGTGTGGGCTATGGCTACACCTTC. Amino acid sequence: CASSVGYGYTF. The chain couples TRBV6-1 to TRBJ1-2; D not certain. The CDR3 consists of 11 residues. Trimming shortened V by 4 bases and J by 4 bases, and 4 bases separated the two germline ends. From germline, CDR1 is MNHNS and CDR2 SASEGT.

To note about this clone: A much bigger clone sits one base away, suggesting this may be a read error. A read error is likely, as this CDR3 ends without the conserved phenylalanine or tryptophan. The V gene is TRBV4-3, the J gene TRBJ2-7; D is perhaps TRBD1 (6 bases). The CDR3 has 16 residues. With 0 bases removed from V and 3 bases from J, the gap between germline ends came to 15 bases. From germline, CDR1 is LGHNA and CDR2 YSLEER. The CDR3 nucleotides are TGCGCCAGCAGCCAAGATTTGGGACATGGTGGCTACGAGCAGTACCTC. It yields the protein CASSQDLGHGGYEQYL.

In the case of this clone: The junction departs from germline at one end; a sequencing error may be responsible. The chain links TRBV5-8 to TRBJ1-5; D is uncertain. Per germline, CDR1 SGHTS and CDR2 YDEGEE. CDR3 length: 15 amino acids. CDR3 DNA sequence: TGTGCCATCAGCACCCTGGAGGTGCCCGGCCAGCCCCAGCATTTT. Translation: CAISTLEVPGQPQHF.

This clone was counted ten times or more. This chain connects TRBV5-1 to TRBJ2-1; TRBD2 matches 8 bases. The V gene end was trimmed by 5 bases and the J gene end by 1 base; junction bases not matched to a gene: 8. The CDR3 has 16 residues. CDR1 and CDR2 (germline): SGHRS, YFSETQ. CDR3 residues: CASRSSSGSSYNEQFF. For the CDR3, the DNA is TGCGCCAGCAGGTCCTCCAGCGGGAGTTCCTACAATGAGCAGTTCTTC.

This clone was seen repeatedly, ten times or more. J is TRBJ1-5 and V is TRBV5-1; D not resolved. Germline V gene sequence: CDR1 SGHRS, CDR2 YFSETQ. Deletions cut 7 bases from V and 1 base from J, with 21 bases between. CDR3 length equals 17 residues. The CDR3 nucleotides read TGCGCCAGCGGGGTGGTAACATCCCCCATGAGCAATCAGCCCCAGCATTTT. It codes for CASGVVTSPMSNQPQHF.

This clone was seen repeatedly, ten times or more. V usage is TRBV5-1 and J usage is TRBJ2-1, with 11 bases identical to TRBD2. With 4 bases clipped from V and 4 bases from J, the junction kept 7 bases outside the gene matches. The CDR3 covers 16 residues. In germline, CDR1 is SGHRS, CDR2 YFSETQ. The CDR3 sequence: CASSAPTSGNYNEQFF. The CDR3 DNA sequence: TGCGCCAGCAGCGCGCCGACTAGCGGGAATTACAATGAGCAGTTCTTC.

As for this clone: One end of the junction fails to match germline, which may point to a read error. The chain carries TRBV10-3 and TRBJ1-2; 8 nucleotides align to TRBD1. The CDR3 is made up of 13 amino acids. Germline values: CDR1 ENHRY, CDR2 SYGVKD. The CDR3 is CVISEDRVYGYTF. DNA of the CDR3: TGTGTCATCAGTGAGGACAGGGTCTATGGCTACACCTTC.

This clone was recorded a few times. The V and J genes are TRBV19 and TRBJ2-2, with D tentatively TRBD2 (5 bases). Deletions cut 3 bases from V and 8 bases from J, with 7 bases between. Germline assignment: CDR1 LNHDA and CDR2 SQIVND (reference sequence). The CDR3 is made up of 12 amino acids. CDR3 nucleotide sequence: TGTGCCAGTAGTATCGAGCGGGGGGAGCTGTTTTTT. Its translation is CASSIERGELFF. The whole variable domain, remainder taken from reference TRBV19 and TRBJ2-2, is DGGITQSPKYLFRKEGQNVTLSCEQNLNHDAMYWYRQDPGQGLRLIYYSQIVNDFQKGDIAEGYSVSREKKESFPLTVTSAQKNPTAFYLCASSIERGELFFGEGSRLTVL.

V and J are TRBV2 and TRBJ2-6; D gene ambiguous. The CDR3 sequence is 16 residues long. The V and J ends lost 8 bases and 1 base respectively, with 15 bases between them. Germline-derived CDR1 and CDR2 are SNHLY and FYNNEI. CDR3 in amino acids: CASFRTEKSGANVLTF. CDR3 coding DNA: TGTGCCAGCTTTCGGACCGAAAAATCTGGGGCCAACGTCCTGACTTTC.

This clone is medium-sized by share. The chain has TRBV28 and TRBJ2-5; the D is unclear. The CDR3 spans 14 residues. The V end lost 6 bases, the J end lost 2 bases, and 13 bases lay between the germline ends. Per the germline V gene, CDR1 is MDHEN and CDR2 is SYDVKM. As DNA, the CDR3 is TGTGCCAGCAGCCCCGCGGCGGTACAAGAGACCCAGTACTTC. Translating gives CASSPAAVQETQYF.

Many counts were recorded for this clone. The chain employs TRBV5-1 and TRBJ2-3, with TRBD2 matching 10 bases. Germline-derived CDR1 and CDR2 are SGHRS and YFSETQ. The CDR3 loop spans 14 amino acids. V shed 6 bases, J shed 5 bases, and the junction held 6 bases outside the gene matches. The CDR3 here is CASTPSGSGDTQYF. For the CDR3, the DNA is TGCGCCAGCACCCCTAGCGGGAGTGGAGATACGCAGTATTTT.